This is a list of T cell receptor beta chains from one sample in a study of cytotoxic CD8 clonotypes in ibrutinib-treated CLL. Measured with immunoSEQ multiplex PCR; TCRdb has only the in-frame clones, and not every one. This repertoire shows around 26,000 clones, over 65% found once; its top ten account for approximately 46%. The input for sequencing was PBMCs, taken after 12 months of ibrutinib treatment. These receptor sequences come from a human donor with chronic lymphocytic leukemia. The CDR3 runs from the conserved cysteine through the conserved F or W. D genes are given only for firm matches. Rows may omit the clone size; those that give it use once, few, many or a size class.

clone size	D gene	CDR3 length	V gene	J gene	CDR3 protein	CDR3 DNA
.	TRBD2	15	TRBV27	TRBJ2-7	CASSLRGGATYEQYF	TGTGCCAGCAGTTTACGCGGGGGGGCAACGTACGAGCAGTACTTC
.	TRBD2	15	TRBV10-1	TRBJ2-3	CASSALAGGTDTQYF	TGCGCCAGCAGTGCTCTAGCGGGGGGCACAGATACGCAGTATTTT
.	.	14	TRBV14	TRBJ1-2	CASSLGSSSYGYTF	TGTGCCAGCAGCCTGGGGTCGAGTTCCTATGGCTACACCTTC
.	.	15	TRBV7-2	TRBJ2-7	CASSFRGPKGHEQYF	TGTGCCAGCAGCTTCAGGGGTCCTAAGGGACACGAGCAGTACTTC
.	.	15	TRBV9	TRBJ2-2	CASSVGLVGTGELFF	TGTGCCAGCAGCGTAGGTCTCGTGGGGACCGGGGAGCTGTTTTTT
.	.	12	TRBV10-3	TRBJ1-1	CAINDFNTEAFF	TGTGCCATCAACGACTTCAACACTGAAGCTTTCTTT
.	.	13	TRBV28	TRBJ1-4	CASSSGWNEKLFF	TGTGCCAGCAGTTCGGGGTGGAATGAAAAACTGTTTTTT
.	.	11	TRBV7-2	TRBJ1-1	CASSNVQAAFF	TGTGCCAGCAGCAATGTGCAAGCCGCTTTCTTT
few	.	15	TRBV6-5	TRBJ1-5	CASSSSGSDWQPQHF	TGTGCCAGCAGTTCCTCCGGGTCTGACTGGCAGCCCCAGCATTTT
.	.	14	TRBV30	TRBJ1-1	CAWDRRQSNTEAFF	TGTGCCTGGGATCGCCGCCAGTCGAACACTGAAGCTTTCTTT
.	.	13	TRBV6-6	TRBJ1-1	CASSASGVTEAFF	TGTGCCAGCAGTGCCTCCGGAGTAACTGAAGCTTTCTTT
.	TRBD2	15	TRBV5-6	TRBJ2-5	CASSWWAGGGETQYF	TGTGCCAGCAGCTGGTGGGCGGGGGGCGGAGAGACCCAGTACTTC
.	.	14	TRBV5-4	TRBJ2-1	CASSIGGGQVEQFF	TGTGCCAGCAGCATTGGAGGGGGGCAAGTTGAGCAGTTCTTC
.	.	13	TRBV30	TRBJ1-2	CAWSSPPGPGYTF	TGTGCCTGGAGTTCCCCCCCGGGACCCGGCTACACCTTC
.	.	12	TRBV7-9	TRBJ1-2	CASSKDSWGYTF	TGTGCCAGCAGCAAGGACAGCTGGGGCTACACCTTC
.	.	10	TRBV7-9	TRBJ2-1	CASSFAEQFF	TGTGCCAGCAGCTTCGCAGAGCAGTTCTTC
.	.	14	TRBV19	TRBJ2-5	CASSIAGGVETQYF	TGTGCCAGTAGTATAGCAGGGGGGGTTGAGACCCAGTACTTC
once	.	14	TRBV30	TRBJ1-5	CAWSLGHSNQPQHF	TGTGCCTGGAGTCTAGGGCATAGCAATCAGCCCCAGCATTTT
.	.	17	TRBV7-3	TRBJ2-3	CASSLGMGAGGTDTQYF	TGTGCCAGCAGCTTAGGGATGGGGGCCGGGGGCACAGATACGCAGTATTTT
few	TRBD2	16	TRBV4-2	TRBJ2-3	CASSQEGTSGVDTQYF	TGTGCCAGCAGCCAGGAAGGGACTAGCGGGGTTGATACGCAGTATTTT
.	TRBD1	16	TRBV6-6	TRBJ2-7	CASSSAPGTGRYEQYF	TGTGCCAGCAGTTCCGCTCCCGGGACAGGGCGCTACGAGCAGTACTTC
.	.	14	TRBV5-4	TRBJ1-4	CASSPSTANEKLFF	TGTGCCAGCAGCCCCTCCACAGCTAATGAAAAACTGTTTTTT
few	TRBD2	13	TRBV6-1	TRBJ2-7	CASSEGLSYEQYF	TGTGCCAGCAGTGAGGGACTATCCTACGAGCAGTACTTC
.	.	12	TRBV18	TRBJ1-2	CASSRQAGGYTF	TGTGCCAGCTCACGCCAGGCCGGGGGCTACACCTTC
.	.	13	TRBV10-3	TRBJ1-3	CAISESEINTIYF	TGTGCCATCAGTGAGTCGGAGATAAACACCATATATTTT
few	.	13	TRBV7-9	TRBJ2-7	CASSLAGFYEQYF	TGTGCCAGCAGCTTAGCAGGGTTCTACGAGCAGTACTTC
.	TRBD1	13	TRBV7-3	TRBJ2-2	CATESQGSGELFF	TGTGCCACCGAATCACAGGGGTCCGGGGAGCTGTTTTTT
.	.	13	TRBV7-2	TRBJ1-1	CASSFKGNTEAFF	TGTGCCAGCAGCTTTAAAGGGAACACTGAAGCTTTCTTT